Below are 21 T cell receptor beta chains sequenced from a single sample in a study of blood T cell repertoires in COVID-19. The table came from immunoSEQ multiplex PCR; TCRdb's copy has only in-frame clones and leaves some out. Here the sample spans 200,000 or so clones, more than 65% being singletons. Sequenced: peripheral blood. The source of these receptors is an older woman with acute or convalescent COVID-19.

The rearrangement joins TRBV13 to TRBJ2-5, with no clear D. Per the germline V gene, CDR1 is PRHDT and CDR2 is FYEKMQ (reference sequence). The CDR3 is 12 amino acids. The V end lost 3 bases, the J end lost 5 bases, and 7 bases lay between the germline ends. CDR3 nucleotides: TGTGCCAGCAGCTTTATCAGGGAGACCCAGTACTTC. It encodes CASSFIRETQYF.

This sequence joins TRBV4-2 and TRBJ2-7, with TRBD2 as a possible D gene (7 bases). The V end was cut by 0 bases, the J end by 5 bases, with 14 bases between. This CDR3 has 15 amino acids. Germline loops: CDR1 LGHNA, CDR2 YNFKEQ. The CDR3 sequence is CASSQEVGGQDEQYF. The CDR3 DNA follows: TGTGCCAGCAGCCAAGAGGTCGGGGGGCAGGACGAGCAGTACTTC.

The V and J genes are TRBV6-2 or TRBV6-3 and TRBJ1-1; D may be TRBD1 (5 bases). CDR1 and CDR2 (germline): MNHEY, SVGEGT. Trimming cost V 5 bases and J 0 bases, with 13 bases left between them. The CDR3 is made up of 15 amino acids. The DNA of the CDR3 is TGTGCCAGCAGTCCACAGGACTACTTGAACACTGAAGCTTTCTTT. Translated, it gives CASSPQDYLNTEAFF.

This chain uses TRBV19 with TRBJ1-3, with D possibly being TRBD1 (6 bases). V shed 3 bases and J shed 1 base, with 10 bases lying between them. Germline V gene sequence: CDR1 LNHDA, CDR2 SQIVND (reference sequence). The CDR3 runs 15 residues. CDR3 bases: TGTGCCAGTAGTATCTCAGGGGCATCTGGAAACACCATATATTTT. It is translated as CASSISGASGNTIYF.

The V and J genes are TRBV10-3 and TRBJ2-7, with 15 bases identical to TRBD2. The CDR3 is made up of 17 amino acids. V shed 6 bases, J shed 0 bases, and the junction held 6 bases outside the gene matches. Germline CDR1 is ENHRY and CDR2 is SYGVKD. CDR3 amino acids: CAIRTGTSGGSSYEQYF. The CDR3 coding sequence is TGTGCCATCAGAACCGGGACTAGCGGGGGGAGCTCCTACGAGCAGTACTTC.

This clone has only a few counts. This chain links TRBV19 with TRBJ1-2; 8 positions agree with TRBD1. The CDR3 loop spans 14 amino acids. Trimming cost V 6 bases and J 3 bases; bases outside gene matches: 6. Per germline, CDR1 LNHDA and CDR2 SQIVND (reference sequence). This CDR3 is CASSRRQGYYGYTF. The CDR3 DNA follows: TGTGCCAGTAGCCGACGACAGGGGTACTATGGCTACACCTTC.

The rearrangement joins TRBV4-2 to TRBJ2-1, with 11 positions matching TRBD2. Germline V gene lookup returns CDR1 LGHNA and CDR2 YNFKEQ. There are 16 residues in the CDR3. V was pared by 3 bases and J by 5 bases, with 6 bases of the junction left unmatched. The CDR3 DNA sequence: TGTGCCAGCAGCCACCACCTAGCGGGGGGAAACAATGAGCAGTTCTTC. Translated, it gives CASSHHLAGGNNEQFF.

V and J are TRBV4-3 and TRBJ1-4; 7 bases match TRBD1. Germline trimming cut 0 bases from V and 8 bases from J; bases unmatched to any gene: 15. Germline assignment: CDR1 LGHNA and CDR2 YSLEER. The CDR3 spans 18 residues. This CDR3 reads CASSQDVRPGQLGEKLFF. The CDR3 DNA follows: TGCGCCAGCAGCCAAGATGTCAGACCGGGACAGTTAGGGGAAAAACTGTTTTTT.

This rearrangement joins TRBV5-6 to TRBJ2-7, with TRBD1 identical over 9 bases. The V gene's germline CDR1 is SGHDT and CDR2 YYEEEE. The CDR3 runs to 15 residues. V was pared by 4 bases and J by 4 bases, with 9 bases of the junction left unmatched. The CDR3 protein is CASSTGQGHSYEQYF. CDR3 in DNA: TGTGCCAGCAGCACCGGACAGGGGCATTCATACGAGCAGTACTTC. Combining the CDR3 with reference TRBV5-6 and TRBJ2-7 gives the whole variable domain DAGVTQSPTHLIKTRGQQVTLRCSPKSGHDTVSWYQQALGQGPQFIFQYYEEEERQRGNFPDRFSGHQFPNYSSELNVNALLLGDSALYLCASSTGQGHSYEQYFGPGTRLTVT.

The chain uses TRBV6-6 and TRBJ2-3; 10 nucleotides match TRBD2. The junction had 3 bases not matched to a gene; V was cut back by 6 bases and J by 0 bases. This CDR3 spans 15 amino acids. Germline V CDR1 and CDR2: MNHNY, SVGAGI (reference sequence). CDR3 loop: CASRRAGGSTDTQYF. As DNA, the CDR3 is TGTGCCAGCAGGCGAGCGGGGGGGAGCACAGATACGCAGTATTTT.

The rearrangement joins TRBV7-3 to TRBJ2-1; 7 positions match TRBD2. Per the germline V gene, CDR1 is SGHTA and CDR2 is FQGTGA. CDR3 length equals 13 residues. J was trimmed by 9 bases and V by 5 bases; bases with no gene match: 7. The CDR3 here is CASSPIAGGEQFF. In nucleotides, the CDR3 is TGTGCCAGCAGCCCAATAGCGGGCGGTGAGCAGTTCTTC.

This chain joins TRBV4-3 and TRBJ2-5, with D possibly TRBD2 on 6 matching bases. Trimming removed 5 bases at V and 5 bases at J, with 18 bases between. The length of the CDR3 is 15 residues. Germline V gene data show CDR1 as LGHNA and CDR2 as YSLEER. CDR3 nucleotides: TGCGCCAGCAGCACCCGACTAGATTATAGGGAGACCCAGTACTTC. Translated, it gives CASSTRLDYRETQYF.

The rearrangement uses TRBV5-4 and TRBJ1-2; no reliable D call. The length of the CDR3 is 14 residues. Trimming left V 4 bases short and J 5 bases short, with 15 bases between. CDR1 and CDR2 from the germline V gene are SGHNT and YYREEE (reference sequence). The CDR3 DNA follows: TGTGCCAGCAGCCCAGTTAGAGGGAGGTATGGCTACACCTTC. Translating gives CASSPVRGRYGYTF.

The rearrangement joins TRBV20-1 to TRBJ2-3, with 10 bases fitting TRBD2. The CDR3 is made up of 16 amino acids. V shed 3 bases, J shed 6 bases, and the junction held 12 bases outside the gene matches. Germline V CDR1 and CDR2: DFQATT, SNEGSKA (reference sequence). CDR3 sequence reads: CSASPFASGGADTQYF. The DNA of the CDR3 is TGCAGTGCTAGTCCTTTCGCTAGCGGGGGTGCCGATACGCAGTATTTT.

The V call is TRBV19, the J call TRBJ2-3; TRBD2 matches at 9 bases. The CDR3 is 17 amino acids. Germline V gives CDR1 LNHDA, CDR2 SQIVND (reference sequence). V lost 5 bases, J lost 5 bases, and 14 bases stayed unmatched. As DNA, the CDR3 is TGTGCCAGTAGTTCCCTCCGACCGGGACTAGCAAAAGATACGCAGTATTTT. Protein product: CASSSLRPGLAKDTQYF.

The chain couples TRBV27 to TRBJ1-5, with D unresolved. Germline CDR1 and CDR2: MNHEY and SMNVEV (reference sequence). The length of the CDR3 is 13 residues. Trimming left V 5 bases short and J 3 bases short, with 8 bases between. CDR3 amino acids: CASSQQYNQPQHF. The CDR3 region has the DNA TGTGCCAGCAGTCAACAGTACAATCAGCCCCAGCATTTT.

This chain links TRBV27 with TRBJ2-2; the D gene is possibly TRBD2 (5 bases). The CDR3 spans 15 residues. V lost 5 bases and J lost 8, with 18 bases in between. Germline loops: CDR1 MNHEY, CDR2 SMNVEV (reference sequence). In nucleotides, the CDR3 is TGTGCCAGCAGTCGCATGAGCGGCAAGATGGGGGAGCTGTTTTTT. Protein product: CASSRMSGKMGELFF.

The chain links TRBV5-1 to TRBJ2-3, with D possibly matching TRBD2 (6 bases). V gave up 0 bases and J gave up 6 bases, with 14 bases separating them. The length of the CDR3 is 15 residues. CDR1 is SGHRS and CDR2 is YFSETQ in the germline V gene. Here the CDR3 reads CASSLVAGGGDTQYF. CDR3 coding DNA: TGCGCCAGCAGCTTGGTAGCCGGGGGAGGCGATACGCAGTATTTT. Full variable domain (remainder filled in from reference TRBV5-1 and TRBJ2-3): KAGVTQTPRYLIKTRGQQVTLSCSPISGHRSVSWYQQTPGQGLQFLFEYFSETQRNKGNFPGRFSGRQFSNSRSEMNVSTLELGDSALYLCASSLVAGGGDTQYFGPGTRLTVL.

The J gene is TRBJ1-1, the V gene TRBV29-1; TRBD1 agrees at 8 bases. CDR1 and CDR2 (germline): SQVTM, ANQGSEA. V lost 6 bases, J lost 4 bases, and 4 bases stayed unmatched. The CDR3 is 12 amino acids. CDR3 DNA: TGCAGCGTGGACAGGGATTTCACTGAAGCTTTCTTT. Protein product: CSVDRDFTEAFF.

This clone showed up just once. This rearrangement joins TRBV5-4 to TRBJ2-7, with TRBD2 matching over 9 bases. CDR1 SGHNT and CDR2 YYREEE come from the germline V gene (reference sequence). V was pared by 0 bases and J by 5 bases, with 6 bases of the junction left unmatched. The CDR3 contains 15 residues. CDR3 sequence: CASSLGGLAMDEQYF. The CDR3 coding sequence is TGTGCCAGCAGCTTGGGGGGACTAGCTATGGACGAGCAGTACTTC.

The chain has TRBV27 and TRBJ2-2, with 9 positions matching TRBD2. Germline V lookup: CDR1 MNHEY, CDR2 SMNVEV (reference sequence). V was clipped by 10 bases and J by 0 bases; unmatched bases: 3. The CDR3 is made up of 14 amino acids. The CDR3 nucleotides read TGTGCCACCCGACTAGCGGCGAACACCGGGGAGCTGTTTTTT. Amino acids: CATRLAANTGELFF.